Shown below are 28 T cell receptor beta chains from a single sample sequenced in a study of neoadjuvant anti-PD-1 for oral cavity cancer. Clones were read by immunoSEQ multiplex PCR, and TCRdb kept only the in-frame ones, dropping some. The sample lists over 11,000 clones; roughly 71% were seen once. Regarding time point: after neoadjuvant nivolumab, at surgical resection. Material: PBMCs, obtained after nivolumab (anti-PD-1) treatment. The receptors come from a person aged 40 to 85 with oral cavity squamous cell carcinoma.

The V gene is TRBV7-9, the J gene TRBJ2-3, with TRBD2 matching over 8 bases. This CDR3 is built from 15 residues. Germline V gene sequence: CDR1 SEHNR, CDR2 FQNEAQ (reference sequence). V shed 3 bases and J 2 bases; nucleotides not matched to a gene: 4. The CDR3 DNA follows: TGTGCCAGCAGCTTCAGCGGGAGCCCCACAGATACGCAGTATTTT. Protein sequence: CASSFSGSPTDTQYF. The full variable domain, rest sourced from reference TRBV7-9 and TRBJ2-3, is DTGVSQNPRHKITKRGQNVTFRCDPISEHNRLYWYRQTLGQGPEFLTYFQNEAQLEKSRLLSDRFSAERPKGSFSTLEIQRTEQGDSAMYLCASSFSGSPTDTQYFGPGTRLTVL.

V and J are TRBV6-5 and TRBJ2-7; 9 bases match TRBD1. Germline V CDR1 and CDR2: MNHEY, SVGAGI. CDR3 length equals 13 residues. CDR3: CVTSRDRAYEQYF. The CDR3, as DNA: TGTGTCACATCCCGGGACAGGGCCTACGAGCAGTACTTC.

The CDR3 DNA follows: TGTGCCACCAGCAGAGGTCGGGGTAGCGCTGGCACAGATACGCAGTATTTT. This translates into CATSRGRGSAGTDTQYF. This sequence joins TRBV15 and TRBJ2-3; TRBD2 might be the D (5 bases). With 1 base removed from V and 1 base from J, the gap between germline ends came to 15 bases. Germline-derived CDR1 and CDR2 are LNHNV and YYDKDF (reference sequence). CDR3 size: 17 residues. Filled out from reference TRBV15 and TRBJ2-3, the complete variable domain reads DAMVIQNPRYQVTQFGKPVTLSCSQTLNHNVMYWYQQKSSQAPKLLFHYYDKDFNNEADTPDNFQSRRPNTSFCFLDIRSPGLGDTAMYLCATSRGRGSAGTDTQYFGPGTRLTVL.

The V call is TRBV11-3, the J call TRBJ2-7, with TRBD1 matching 11 bases. Germline V CDR1 and CDR2: SGHNT, YENEEA. Unmatched junction bases numbered 6, after V lost 5 bases and J lost 9 bases. This CDR3 has 13 residues. CDR3 loop: CASSTGQGDGQYF. DNA of the CDR3: TGTGCCAGCAGCACGGGACAGGGGGATGGGCAGTACTTC. Looking up the rest from reference TRBV11-3 and TRBJ2-7 gives the full variable domain: EAGVVQSPRYKIIEKKQPVAFWCNPISGHNTLYWYLQNLGQGPELLIRYENEEAVDDSQLPKDRFSAERLKGVDSTLKIQPAELGDSAVYLCASSTGQGDGQYFGPGTRLTVT.

This chain uses TRBV27 with TRBJ1-1; D may be TRBD1 (5 bases). The CDR3 sequence is 14 residues long. Looked up from germline, CDR1 is MNHEY and CDR2 is SMNVEV (reference sequence). V lost 6 bases, J lost 1 base, and 12 bases lay in between. The CDR3 spells CASRPGLANTEAFF. The CDR3 nucleotides read TGTGCCAGCAGACCGGGACTTGCGAACACTGAAGCTTTCTTT.

The chain is built from TRBV9 and TRBJ2-1; 11 bases match TRBD1. The CDR3 totals 15 residues. The germline CDR1 and CDR2 sequences are SGDLS and YYNGEE. The V and J ends lost 3 bases and 7 bases, in that order; junction bases with no gene match: 6. CDR3 amino acids: CASSADGTGGNEQFF. The DNA of the CDR3 is TGTGCCAGCAGCGCGGACGGGACAGGGGGGAATGAGCAGTTCTTC.

This chain joins TRBV4-1 and TRBJ2-7; D may match TRBD1 or TRBD2 (5 bases each). Trimming cost V 3 bases and J 6 bases, with 9 bases left between them. Looked up from germline, CDR1 is MGHRA and CDR2 is YSYEKL. This CDR3 has 12 amino acids. The DNA for the CDR3 is TGCGCCAGCAGCCAGGTGAGGGGCGAGCAGTACTTC. It encodes CASSQVRGEQYF.

The V and J genes are TRBV18 and TRBJ2-7, with TRBD2 identical over 8 bases. The V segment lost 3 bases and the J segment 0 bases; nucleotides outside the gene matches: 4. In germline, CDR1 is KGHSH, CDR2 LQKENI. The CDR3 spans 15 residues. The CDR3 sequence: CASSPGGGSSYEQYF. The CDR3 DNA is TGTGCCAGCTCACCCGGCGGGGGGAGCTCCTACGAGCAGTACTTC.

A few counts support this clone. V is TRBV25-1 and J is TRBJ1-4; D is ambiguous. Germline values: CDR1 MGHDK, CDR2 SYGVNS. Trimming cost V 3 bases and J 0 bases, with 17 bases left between them. The CDR3 consists of 18 residues. The CDR3 DNA is TGTGCCAGCAGTGAGCCCCCCGGGAGACAAGCAACTAATGAAAAACTGTTTTTT. It specifies CASSEPPGRQATNEKLFF.

The V and J genes are TRBV7-3 and TRBJ1-1; 12 bases are shared with TRBD1. CDR1 and CDR2 from the germline V gene are SGHTA and FQGTGA. The CDR3 totals 19 residues. Losses at the gene ends were 5 bases for V and 0 bases for J; bases not matched to a gene: 13. DNA for the CDR3: TGTGCCAGCAGCCCCGGCCAGGGACAGGGGGCGAGAATGAACACTGAAGCTTTCTTT. Protein: CASSPGQGQGARMNTEAFF.

This chain uses TRBV7-8 with TRBJ2-7; the D is unclear. The CDR3 is 14 amino acids. Germline CDR1 reads SGHVS; CDR2 reads FQNEAQ. V lost 3 bases to trimming and J lost 0 bases, with 9 bases between them. CDR3 protein: CASSFSENSYEQYF. The CDR3 bases are TGTGCCAGCAGCTTCTCGGAGAACTCCTACGAGCAGTACTTC. Variable domain in full (rest from reference TRBV7-8 and TRBJ2-7): GAGVSQSPRYKVAKRGQDVALRCDPISGHVSLFWYQQALGQGPEFLTYFQNEAQLDKSGLPSDRFFAERPEGSVSTLKIQRTQQEDSAVYLCASSFSENSYEQYFGPGTRLTVT.

The rearrangement uses TRBV7-3 and TRBJ1-1, with a possible D match to TRBD1 (5 bases). The V end was cut by 0 bases, the J end by 6 bases, with 11 bases between. Germline CDR1 reads SGHTA; CDR2 reads FQGTGA. The length of the CDR3 is 14 residues. The CDR3 loop reads CASSLTTAGAEAFF. CDR3 DNA: TGTGCCAGCAGCTTAACGACAGCGGGCGCTGAAGCTTTCTTT. Looking up the rest from reference TRBV7-3 and TRBJ1-1 gives the full variable domain: GAGVSQTPSNKVTEKGKYVELRCDPISGHTALYWYRQSLGQGPEFLIYFQGTGAADDSGLPNDRFFAVRPEGSVSTLKIQRTERGDSAVYLCASSLTTAGAEAFFGQGTRLTVV.

The chain carries TRBV19 and TRBJ2-2; D tentatively fits TRBD1 or TRBD2 (5 bases each). Germline V gene data show CDR1 as LNHDA and CDR2 as SQIVND (reference sequence). This CDR3 region has 15 residues. Between the trimmed V and J ends, which lost 3 bases and 7 bases, there was a span of 15 bases. This chain's CDR3 is CASSIGTAPGGELFF. DNA of the CDR3: TGTGCCAGTAGTATCGGGACCGCACCGGGCGGGGAGCTGTTTTTT.

CDR3 DNA: TGTGCCTGGAGTTCCCCCCGCGGGGGAGGGGGGTACGAGCAGTACTTC. As protein: CAWSSPRGGGGYEQYF. The V gene is TRBV30, the J gene TRBJ2-7, with D perhaps matching TRBD2 (7 bases). V lost 2 bases to trimming and J lost 4 bases, with 21 bases between them. The CDR3 consists of 16 residues. Germline CDR1 and CDR2: GTSNPN and SVGIG (reference sequence).

This chain connects TRBV6-1 to TRBJ1-1; maybe TRBD1 (5 bases). The germline gives CDR1 MNHNS, CDR2 SASEGT. V gave up 7 bases and J gave up 2 bases, with 14 bases separating them. The length of the CDR3 is 14 residues. CDR3 protein: CASTLGRGNTEAFF. CDR3 nucleotide sequence: TGTGCCAGCACCCTGGGACGGGGAAACACTGAAGCTTTCTTT.

The chain recombines TRBV19 with TRBJ1-1, with D perhaps TRBD1 (5 bases). CDR3 length equals 14 residues. Trimming shortened V by 3 bases and J by 1 base, and 9 bases separated the two germline ends. From germline, CDR1 is LNHDA and CDR2 SQIVND (reference sequence). CDR3 protein: CASSMGQRNTEAFF. In DNA form, the CDR3 reads TGTGCCAGTAGTATGGGGCAGCGGAACACTGAAGCTTTCTTT.

The CDR3 reads CASSLAGRGDQPQHF. CDR3 nucleotides: TGTGCCAGCAGCTTGGCAGGTAGGGGGGATCAGCCCCAGCATTTT. V is TRBV5-6 and J is TRBJ1-5, with a possible D match to TRBD1 (6 bases). CDR3 size: 15 residues. Germline CDR1 SGHDT, CDR2 YYEEEE. The ends were cut back, 0 bases at V and 5 bases at J, with 12 bases in the middle.

J is TRBJ2-1 and V is TRBV11-2, with D maybe TRBD2 (5 bases). Deletions cut 2 bases from V and 8 bases from J, with 10 bases between. Germline V gene data show CDR1 as SGHAT and CDR2 as FQNNGV. The CDR3 is 13 amino acids. This CDR3 is CASSLFGGYEQFF. CDR3 sequence (DNA): TGTGCCAGCAGCTTATTCGGCGGGTATGAGCAGTTCTTC.

This chain joins TRBV5-5 and TRBJ2-7, with D possibly matching TRBD1 (6 bases). Trimming took off 4 bases at V and 3 bases at J, with 11 bases between the two ends. This CDR3 is 13 amino acids long. Germline V lookup: CDR1 SGHKS, CDR2 YYEKEE (reference sequence). The CDR3 protein is CASSQDSLYEQYF. The CDR3, as DNA: TGTGCCAGCAGCCAGGACAGTCTCTACGAGCAGTACTTC.

The V call is TRBV29-1, the J call TRBJ2-3; TRBD2 matches at 13 bases. Germline V gene lookup returns CDR1 SQVTM and CDR2 ANQGSEA. J lost 2 bases, V lost 3 bases, and 2 bases had no gene match. The CDR3 length is 15 residues. CDR3 bases: TGCAGCGTTGAGGGACTAGCGGGGCTCACAGATACGCAGTATTTT. Its protein product is CSVEGLAGLTDTQYF.

This clone was recorded only once. V and J are TRBV6-1 and TRBJ2-7; TRBD1 matches at 7 bases. Unmatched junction bases numbered 3, after V lost 1 base and J lost 3 bases. The CDR3 runs to 14 residues. Looked up from germline, CDR1 is MNHNS and CDR2 is SASEGT. CDR3 sequence (DNA): TGTGCCAGCAGTGAAGAGGCAGGGGGCTACGAGCAGTACTTC. It yields the protein CASSEEAGGYEQYF.

The CDR3 bases are TGTGCCAGCAGCCAGACAGGGAACACTGAAGCTTTCTTT. Amino acids: CASSQTGNTEAFF. The V and J genes are TRBV7-9 and TRBJ1-1; TRBD1 is a possible D gene (6 bases). Trimming took 5 bases from V and 1 from J, leaving 8 bases between them. The germline gives CDR1 SEHNR, CDR2 FQNEAQ (reference sequence). The CDR3 has 13 residues. Variable domain in full (rest from reference TRBV7-9 and TRBJ1-1): DTGVSQNPRHKITKRGQNVTFRCDPISEHNRLYWYRQTLGQGPEFLTYFQNEAQLEKSRLLSDRFSAERPKGSFSTLEIQRTEQGDSAMYLCASSQTGNTEAFFGQGTRLTVV.

The sample holds a few counts of this clone. The rearrangement joins TRBV18 to TRBJ1-1, with unresolved D. V was cut by 0 bases and J by 2 bases, with 7 bases left in between. The CDR3 sequence is 14 residues long. The V gene's germline CDR1 is KGHSH and CDR2 LQKENI. CDR3 nucleotides: TGTGCCAGCTCACCACCCTCCACCAACACTGAAGCTTTCTTT. It specifies CASSPPSTNTEAFF.

The V call is TRBV30, the J call TRBJ2-3; TRBD1 matches 8 bases. This CDR3 comprises 14 residues. V was pared by 0 bases and J by 5 bases, with 4 bases of the junction left unmatched. In germline, CDR1 is GTSNPN, CDR2 SVGIG (reference sequence). DNA of the CDR3: TGTGCCTGGAGTGTTCAGGGGGCGCGAGATACGCAGTATTTT. It codes for CAWSVQGARDTQYF.

The chain is built from TRBV5-1 and TRBJ1-2; D call uncertain. The length of the CDR3 is 14 residues. Germline V gene lookup returns CDR1 SGHRS and CDR2 YFSETQ. Trimming cost V 2 bases and J 5 bases, with 13 bases left between them. DNA of the CDR3: TGCGCCAGCAGCTTTGCCGGGTCTTCATATGGCTACACCTTC. Its protein is CASSFAGSSYGYTF.

The genes are TRBV27 and TRBJ1-2, with 8 bases that match TRBD1. The V segment lost 5 bases and the J segment 3 bases; nucleotides outside the gene matches: 8. CDR3 length: 15 amino acids. Germline V gene lookup returns CDR1 MNHEY and CDR2 SMNVEV (reference sequence). The CDR3 is CASSPRTGRHYGYTF. The CDR3 DNA is TGTGCCAGCAGTCCCCGGACAGGGAGACACTATGGCTACACCTTC.

The rearrangement uses TRBV6-1 and TRBJ1-2, with D hard to call. This CDR3 comprises 12 residues. V was pared by 4 bases and J by 5 bases, with 8 bases between. Germline V gene lookup returns CDR1 MNHNS and CDR2 SASEGT. This CDR3 reads CASSGEYYGYTF. CDR3 nucleotide sequence: TGTGCCAGCAGTGGCGAGTATTATGGCTACACCTTC.

This chain connects TRBV12-5 to TRBJ2-1; 16 positions agree with TRBD2. V lost 5 bases and J lost 8; bases outside the gene matches: 6. Germline V gene data show CDR1 as LGHNT and CDR2 as FRNRAP. The CDR3 is 16 amino acids. Here the CDR3 DNA reads TGTGCTAGTGGTCTGGGACTAGCGGGGGGGTGGTATGAGCAGTTCTTC. This sequence encodes CASGLGLAGGWYEQFF.